The 4 T cell receptor beta chains reported below all come from one sample, sequenced in a study of OX40 agonist ivuxolimab in advanced cancers. Measured with immunoSEQ multiplex PCR; TCRdb has only the in-frame clones, and not every one. Of some 100,000 clones listed, 90% are singletons. The specimen comprised CD4+ or CD8+ T cells sorted from blood, sampled in a trial of the OX40 agonist ivuxolimab. These receptors all come from an adult with an advanced solid tumor such as melanoma, head and neck, liver or kidney cancer.

The DNA of the CDR3 is TGTGCCAGCTCACCTGACAGGGAAGGATTGCACAATGAGCAGTTCTTC. This encodes CASSPDREGLHNEQFF. This chain links TRBV18 with TRBJ2-1, with 7 positions matching TRBD1. The germline CDR1 and CDR2 sequences are KGHSH and LQKENI. This CDR3 is 16 amino acids long. Losses at the gene ends were 3 bases for V and 5 bases for J; bases not matched to a gene: 10.

The chain recombines TRBV18 with TRBJ2-1; 10 bases map to TRBD1. The CDR3 contains 15 residues. Germline V gene data show CDR1 as KGHSH and CDR2 as LQKENI. V gave up 3 bases and J gave up 5 bases; unmatched junction bases: 4. Here the CDR3 reads CASSPWTGGDNEQFF. DNA of the CDR3: TGTGCCAGCTCACCTTGGACAGGGGGTGACAATGAGCAGTTCTTC.

The chain is built from TRBV6-5 and TRBJ2-3, with D possibly matching TRBD1 (6 bases). The V end lost 11 bases, the J end lost 2 bases, and 11 bases lay between the germline ends. CDR1 and CDR2 from the germline V gene are MNHEY and SVGAGI. The CDR3 is 12 residues long. CDR3 region: CAATGPTDTQYF. The CDR3 DNA follows: TGTGCCGCCACAGGGCCCACAGATACGCAGTATTTT.

The chain employs TRBV5-5 and TRBJ2-5, with D perhaps TRBD1 or TRBD2 (5 bases each). This CDR3 contains 14 residues. CDR1 SGHKS and CDR2 YYEKEE come from the germline V gene (reference sequence). Trimming took 4 bases from V and 5 from J, leaving 15 bases between them. The CDR3 DNA reads TGTGCCAGCAGCCTAACGGGGCCAGGGGAGACCCAGTACTTC. Amino acids: CASSLTGPGETQYF.